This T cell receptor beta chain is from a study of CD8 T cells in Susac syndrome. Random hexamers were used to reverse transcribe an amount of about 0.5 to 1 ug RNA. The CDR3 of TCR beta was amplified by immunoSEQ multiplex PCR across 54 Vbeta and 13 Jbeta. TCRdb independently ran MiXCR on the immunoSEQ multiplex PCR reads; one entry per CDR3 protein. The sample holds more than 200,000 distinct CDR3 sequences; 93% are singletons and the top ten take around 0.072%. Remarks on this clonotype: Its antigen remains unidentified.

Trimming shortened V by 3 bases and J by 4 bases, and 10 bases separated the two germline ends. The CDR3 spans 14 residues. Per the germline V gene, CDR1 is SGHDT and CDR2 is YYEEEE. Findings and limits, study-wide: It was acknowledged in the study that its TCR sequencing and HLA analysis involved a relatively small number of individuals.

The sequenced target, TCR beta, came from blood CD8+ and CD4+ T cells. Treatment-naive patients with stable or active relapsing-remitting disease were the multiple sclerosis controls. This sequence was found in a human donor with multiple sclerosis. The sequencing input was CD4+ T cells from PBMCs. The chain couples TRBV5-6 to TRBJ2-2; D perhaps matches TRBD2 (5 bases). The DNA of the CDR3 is TGTGCCAGCAGCTCTGGACTCCGCACCGGGGAGCTGTTTTTT. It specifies CASSSGLRTGELFF.